What follows are 14 T cell receptor beta chains derived from one specimen sequenced in a study of cytomegalovirus exposure and HLA in healthy donors listed by TCRdb under 2017. Preparation of the library involved the immunoSEQ multiplex PCR assay. This immuneACCESS table, as held by TCRdb, lists in-frame sequences with V and J called but not all clones. Of the missing ones, under half trace to an unresolved V gene in checked studies; the others have no known cause. This sample comprises more than 200,000 clones, 80% to 95% of them detected only once. The top ten clones comprise just over 3% of the sample. Sample: PBMCs. These receptors originate from a woman between 25 and 40 years old in good health and CMV-seronegative.

The chain couples TRBV18 to TRBJ2-1; D call uncertain. Per germline, CDR1 KGHSH and CDR2 LQKENI. Trimming pared 4 bases from V and 7 bases from J, leaving 8 bases between. The CDR3 is 12 amino acids. This chain's CDR3 is CASSQSENEQFF. The CDR3 DNA reads TGTGCCAGCTCACAGAGCGAAAATGAGCAGTTCTTC.

V is TRBV9 and J is TRBJ2-3; D possibly corresponds to TRBD2 (6 bases). This CDR3 has 14 amino acids. Germline V CDR1 and CDR2: SGDLS, YYNGEE. Between the trimmed V and J ends, which lost 3 bases and 5 bases, there was a span of 13 bases. This CDR3 is CASSALGGGDTQYF. The DNA of the CDR3 is TGTGCCAGCAGCGCCTTGGGAGGAGGAGATACGCAGTATTTT.

The chain carries TRBV11-2 and TRBJ2-7; 7 bases are shared with TRBD2. The germline gives CDR1 SGHAT, CDR2 FQNNGV. The CDR3 sequence is 15 residues long. V was clipped by 5 bases and J by 1 base; unmatched bases: 8. CDR3 nucleotide sequence: TGTGCCAGCAGCCGACTAGCTTCTTCGTCCTACGAGCAGTACTTC. Translation: CASSRLASSSYEQYF.

V usage is TRBV25-1 and J usage is TRBJ1-4; unclear D gene. This CDR3 is built from 12 residues. Germline values: CDR1 MGHDK, CDR2 SYGVNS. Trimming shortened V by 5 bases and J by 7 bases, and 8 bases separated the two germline ends. CDR3 protein: CASSRAGEKLFF. DNA for the CDR3: TGTGCCAGCAGTAGGGCCGGTGAAAAACTGTTTTTT.

This clone has a single count. The chain recombines TRBV11-2 with TRBJ2-3, with D tentatively TRBD1 or TRBD2 (5 bases each). The CDR3 is made up of 14 amino acids. The germline V gene encodes CDR1 SGHAT and CDR2 FQNNGV. The V end was cut by 3 bases, the J end by 4 bases, with 11 bases between. CDR3 sequence (DNA): TGTGCCAGCAGCTTTTCCGGGACCCCAGATACGCAGTATTTT. This encodes CASSFSGTPDTQYF.

The rearrangement uses TRBV18 and TRBJ1-1, with 9 bases matching TRBD1. CDR1 KGHSH and CDR2 LQKENI come from the germline V gene. V trimming: 4 bases; J trimming: 2 bases; junction bases outside the gene matches: 5. There are 15 residues in the CDR3. CDR3 nucleotide sequence: TGTGCCAGCTCACTAAAGACAGGGGGTAACACTGAAGCTTTCTTT. Translated: CASSLKTGGNTEAFF.

V and J are TRBV6-1 and TRBJ1-1; D remains unclear. The CDR3 totals 13 residues. Germline V CDR1 and CDR2: MNHNS, SASEGT. V dropped 3 bases and J dropped 0 bases, with 5 bases sitting between them. The CDR3 loop reads CASSDKMNTEAFF. As DNA, the CDR3 is TGTGCCAGCAGTGACAAAATGAACACTGAAGCTTTCTTT.

The rearrangement uses TRBV5-5 and TRBJ2-2; D is uncertain. Trimming took off 0 bases at V and 2 bases at J, with 5 bases between the two ends. This CDR3 has 14 amino acids. Germline assignment: CDR1 SGHKS and CDR2 YYEKEE (reference sequence). CDR3 amino acids: CASSLGANTGELFF. The CDR3, as DNA: TGTGCCAGCAGCTTGGGAGCTAACACCGGGGAGCTGTTTTTT.

This chain joins TRBV5-8 and TRBJ2-5; 9 bases fit TRBD2. V lost 1 base, J lost 5 bases, and 6 bases stayed unmatched. Germline V gene sequence: CDR1 SGHTS, CDR2 YDEGEE. The CDR3 is 15 residues long. CDR3 region: CASSLRLAGRETQYF. In DNA, the CDR3 is TGTGCCAGCAGCTTGAGGCTAGCGGGAAGGGAGACCCAGTACTTC.

The chain joins TRBV14 to TRBJ2-2; D gene uncertain. The CDR3 is 11 amino acids. V lost 1 base to trimming and J lost 7 bases, with 1 base between them. Germline assignment: CDR1 SGHDN and CDR2 FVKESK. The CDR3 is CASSQGGELFF. CDR3 in DNA: TGTGCCAGCAGCCAAGGCGGGGAGCTGTTTTTT.

The V call is TRBV28, the J call TRBJ2-2, with TRBD2 matching 11 bases. CDR1 MDHEN and CDR2 SYDVKM come from the germline V gene. This CDR3 region has 16 residues. With 7 bases clipped from V and 0 bases from J, the junction kept 4 bases outside the gene matches. The CDR3 reads CASMLAGGANTGELFF. CDR3 nucleotide sequence: TGTGCCAGCATGCTAGCGGGAGGAGCGAACACCGGGGAGCTGTTTTTT.

The chain has TRBV14 and TRBJ2-5, with 15 bases aligning to TRBD2. Germline V gene data show CDR1 as SGHDN and CDR2 as FVKESK. The CDR3 contains 17 residues. Trimming at V came to 4 bases and at J to 2 bases, leaving 5 bases not matched to a gene. The CDR3 DNA reads as TGTGCCAGCAGCCTAGGACTAGCGGGAGGGATACAAGAGACCCAGTACTTC. Translation: CASSLGLAGGIQETQYF.

The CDR3 loop is CASRHRGLGTDTQYF. The CDR3 DNA reads as TGTGCCAGTAGGCACAGGGGCTTAGGCACAGATACGCAGTATTTT. V gene TRBV19 combines with J gene TRBJ2-3; TRBD1 matches 7 bases. J was trimmed by 1 base and V by 6 bases; bases with no gene match: 7. The CDR3 has 15 amino acids. The germline V gene encodes CDR1 LNHDA and CDR2 SQIVND (reference sequence).

J is TRBJ2-7 and V is TRBV18; 11 bases map to TRBD1. Germline V gene sequence: CDR1 KGHSH, CDR2 LQKENI. The CDR3 has 17 amino acids. The ends lost 2 bases at V and 0 bases at J; junction bases unmatched: 6. The CDR3 region has the DNA TGTGCCAGCTCACCAGGACAGGGGGCCCCTCACTCCTACGAGCAGTACTTC. Residues: CASSPGQGAPHSYEQYF. Full variable domain (remainder filled in from reference TRBV18 and TRBJ2-7): NAGVMQNPRHLVRRRGQEARLRCSPMKGHSHVYWYRQLPEEGLKFMVYLQKENIIDESGMPKERFSAEFPKEGPSILRIQQVVRGDSAAYFCASSPGQGAPHSYEQYFGPGTRLTVT.